A selection of T cell receptor beta chains follows, all from one sample in a study of regulatory T cells in long-lasting Graves disease. TCRdb re-derived calls from the multiplex PCR reads in MiXCR, one entry per CDR3 protein. In the table there are about 400,000 distinct CDR3 sequences, around 15% of which are singletons. This same sample was also taken into another study, of T cells in Graves' hyperthyroidism and ophthalmopathy.

The source was peripheral blood mononuclear cells (PBMCs), collected at new diagnosis, from a patient treated with antithyroid drugs. These receptors all come from a woman aged 18-35 years with Graves disease. The CDR3 runs from the conserved cysteine through the conserved F or W. The D gene is left open where the match is weak. Clone sizes are given selectively: once, few, many, or a class where the clone is expanded.

TRBD1,few,TRBJ2-2,TRBV24-1,TGTGCCACCAGTGAGTCAGGGGGTAACACCGGGGAGCTGTTTTTT,CATSESGGNTGELFF
TRBD2,many,TRBJ2-5,TRBV2,TGTGCCAGCAGTGGGGGACTAGCGGGAGCTTCGGAGACCCAGTACTTC,CASSGGLAGASETQYF
NA,NA,TRBJ1-1,TRBV10-3,TGTGCCATCAGCACAGGCGTTGAAGCTTTCTTT,CAISTGVEAFF
NA,few,TRBJ2-5,TRBV25-1,TGTGCCAGCAGTGAATCGGGCCAGGGGAAAGAGACCCAGTACTTC,CASSESGQGKETQYF
TRBD2,many,TRBJ2-3,TRBV12-3/TRBV12-4,TGTGCCAGCGCCAGAGCGGGGGTCACAGATACGCAGTATTTT,CASARAGVTDTQYF
NA,many,TRBJ1-1,TRBV6-2/TRBV6-3,TGTGCCAGCAACGGTCCCCCGAACACGGGACGGAAGAACACTGAAGCTTTCTTT,CASNGPPNTGRKNTEAFF
NA,many,TRBJ1-1,TRBV6-1,TGTGCCAGCGGCGAACGGCCGAACACTGAAGCTTTCTTT,CASGERPNTEAFF
NA,few,TRBJ1-5,TRBV10-3,TGTGCCATCAGTGAAGGTGGCAAAATCGATCAGCCCCAGCATTTT,CAISEGGKIDQPQHF
NA,many,TRBJ2-7,TRBV28,TGTGCCAGCAGCCGTGCGGACGGGTGGAGGGAGTACTTC,CASSRADGWREYF
NA,many,TRBJ2-1,TRBV28,TGTGCCAGCAGTTCCGGGGCCAGGTCCTACAATGAGCAGTTCTTC,CASSSGARSYNEQFF
NA,few,TRBJ2-7,TRBV25-1,TGTGCCAGCAGTGAATACTGGACTTACGAGCAGTACTTC,CASSEYWTYEQYF
TRBD2,few,TRBJ2-3,TRBV20-1,TGCAGTGCTACACTAGCGGAGCTCACAGATACGCAGTATTTT,CSATLAELTDTQYF
NA,NA,TRBJ2-3,TRBV19,TGTGCCAGTAAACTGGCAGATACGCAGTATTTT,CASKLADTQYF
NA,many,TRBJ1-5,TRBV30,TGTGCCTGGAGTGGTGGTGCGTCAGGCAATCAGCCCCAGCATTTT,CAWSGGASGNQPQHF
NA,many,TRBJ1-6,TRBV11-2,TGTGCCAGCAGCAATAATTCACCCCTCCACTTT,CASSNNSPLHF
TRBD2,NA,TRBJ2-3,TRBV5-1,TGCGCCAGCAGCCCCGGACTAGCGGGAGGGCTGTTCGGTACGCAGTATTTT,CASSPGLAGGLFGTQYF
TRBD1,many,TRBJ2-5,TRBV3-1,TGTGCCAGCAGTCCTCAGGGGGTCAGTGAGACCCAGTACTTC,CASSPQGVSETQYF
NA,NA,TRBJ1-1,TRBV5-1,TGCGCCAGCAGCTTGGCCGGCGGGGGAGGAACTGAAGCTTTCTTT,CASSLAGGGGTEAFF
NA,NA,TRBJ1-6,TRBV6-1,TGTGCCAGCAGTGATGACACGGGCGGTATTTCACCCCTCCACTTT,CASSDDTGGISPLHF
NA,many,TRBJ1-2,TRBV20-1,TGCAGTGCTAGAGACGGAACAGGGTTTAACTATGGCTACACCTTC,CSARDGTGFNYGYTF
TRBD2,NA,TRBJ2-1,TRBV20-1,TGCAGTCAACAGACTCTTAGCGGGTCTTACAATGAGCAGTTCTTC,CSQQTLSGSYNEQFF
TRBD2,many,TRBJ2-1,TRBV20-1,TGCAGTGCACCCCTCCGGACTAGCGGGGGCAATGAGCAGTTCTTC,CSAPLRTSGGNEQFF
TRBD2,NA,TRBJ2-1,TRBV20-1,TGCAGTGCAAGAACTAGCGGAGTTAACAATGAGCAGTTCTTC,CSARTSGVNNEQFF
NA,NA,TRBJ1-1,TRBV6-5,TGTGCCAGCAGTTACTTATCCAGGGGGAACACTGAAGCTTTCTTT,CASSYLSRGNTEAFF
NA,many,TRBJ1-6,TRBV30,TGTGCCTGGAGGTACCCAGGGGACAATTCACCCCTCCACTTT,CAWRYPGDNSPLHF
NA,NA,TRBJ2-7,TRBV4-1,TGCGCCAGCAGCCGAGAAACAACCTACGAGCAGTACTTC,CASSRETTYEQYF
TRBD1,many,TRBJ2-7,TRBV27,TGTGCCAGCAGTAGGACAGGGGGAGCCTACGAGCAGTACTTC,CASSRTGGAYEQYF
TRBD2,NA,TRBJ2-5,TRBV20-1,TGCAGTGCTAGAGATTCGGGGGGGCGCGTAGAGACCCAGTACTTC,CSARDSGGRVETQYF
TRBD2,many,TRBJ2-3,TRBV28,TGTGCCAGCAGTTTGGCGGGAGGGCCAACAGATACGCAGTATTTT,CASSLAGGPTDTQYF
TRBD2,many,TRBJ2-3,TRBV7-9,TGTGCCAGCAGCGGGCGACTAGCGGGAGGGTTCCCAGATACGCAGTATTTT,CASSGRLAGGFPDTQYF
NA,many,TRBJ2-7,TRBV20-1,TGCAGTGCTGTAGACGATACTGTCCCCCACGAGCAGTACTTC,CSAVDDTVPHEQYF
NA,many,TRBJ2-6,TRBV11-2,TGTGCCAGCAGCGATTCCACGGGTGTCGGGGCCAACGTCCTGACTTTC,CASSDSTGVGANVLTF
TRBD1,NA,TRBJ2-3,TRBV6-1,TGTGCCAGCAGCTCACTCGGACAGGGGGCGGGGGCAGATACGCAGTATTTT,CASSSLGQGAGADTQYF
TRBD2,few,TRBJ2-3,TRBV13,TGTGCCAGCAGCCAGACTAGCGGGGGGCGTTTAGGCACAGATACGCAGTATTTT,CASSQTSGGRLGTDTQYF
NA,many,TRBJ2-7,TRBV6-5,TGTGCCAGCAGTTACAGAGGGGCCGTTTTCGACGAGCAGTACTTC,CASSYRGAVFDEQYF
NA,NA,TRBJ2-3,TRBV20-1,TGCAGTGCGAAACAGGGAGGTACGAAAGATACGCAGTATTTT,CSAKQGGTKDTQYF
TRBD1,NA,TRBJ1-1,TRBV29-1,TGCAGCGTTGGAGGGACAGGGATTAACACTGAAGCTTTCTTT,CSVGGTGINTEAFF
TRBD1,many,TRBJ1-2,TRBV6-1,TGTGCCAGCAGGGGGACAGGGGACTATGGCTACACCTTC,CASRGTGDYGYTF
NA,few,TRBJ1-5,TRBV15,TGTGCCACCAGCAGAGATTTGGAAGGGGGGCGACAGCCCCAGCATTTT,CATSRDLEGGRQPQHF
TRBD2,many,TRBJ2-1,TRBV28,TGTGCCAGCAGTTTTGGCGGGGGGGCCGAGAATGAGCAGTTCTTC,CASSFGGGAENEQFF
TRBD1,NA,TRBJ2-7,TRBV27,TGTGCCGGCTCCCGACAGGGGCCCCACGAGCAGTACTTC,CAGSRQGPHEQYF
NA,few,TRBJ2-1,TRBV6-9,TGTGCCAGCAGTTACGGCCCGAGGGATGAGCAGTTCTTC,CASSYGPRDEQFF
NA,many,TRBJ2-5,TRBV7-2,TGTGCCAGCAGTGAGGGGGGCATTTACCAAGAGACCCAGTACTTC,CASSEGGIYQETQYF
TRBD1,NA,TRBJ1-2,TRBV19,TGTGCCAGTTCGACAGGGATTAACTATGGCTACACCTTC,CASSTGINYGYTF
TRBD2,few,TRBJ2-1,TRBV29-1,TGCAGCGTTCTGGGCGGGGGGGCGGTTGGCAATGAGCAGTTCTTC,CSVLGGGAVGNEQFF
TRBD1,many,TRBJ1-1,TRBV7-9,TGTGCCAGCAGCTTTCCGGGACAGGGCTCTCGAAACACTGAAGCTTTCTTT,CASSFPGQGSRNTEAFF
NA,few,TRBJ2-1,TRBV29-1,TGCAGCGTGGCCAGACTAGGGCCAAACAATGAGCAGTTCTTC,CSVARLGPNNEQFF
NA,NA,TRBJ2-7,TRBV11-2,TGTGCCAGCAGCTTAGGGTCGCCCGAGCAGTACTTC,CASSLGSPEQYF
TRBD1,NA,TRBJ1-2,TRBV20-1,TGCAGTGCTACAGGGGGTTATGATGGCTACACCTTC,CSATGGYDGYTF
NA,few,TRBJ1-3,TRBV7-8,TGTGCCAGCAGCTTAAGGGGAAACACCATATATTTT,CASSLRGNTIYF
TRBD1,many,TRBJ1-6,TRBV6-1,TGTGCCAGCAGTCGCCACCGGGACAGGGGGCTTAATTCACCCCTCCACTTT,CASSRHRDRGLNSPLHF
NA,NA,TRBJ2-2,TRBV30,TGTGTTGGGCAGGGGCCCTCGAACACCGGGGAGCTGTTTTTT,CVGQGPSNTGELFF
NA,many,TRBJ2-3,TRBV6-2/TRBV6-3,TGTGCCAGTGGCCCCAGGGGCCCCTACACAGATACGCAGTATTTT,CASGPRGPYTDTQYF